The rows below give T cell receptor beta chains drawn from one sample of a study of CD8 T cells in Susac syndrome. TCRdb passed the immunoSEQ multiplex PCR reads through MiXCR, listing each CDR3 protein once. The sample lists some 110,000 distinct CDR3 sequences; approximately 93% were seen once. Sequenced material: CD8+ T cells from PBMCs. The receptors shown here come from a human donor with Susac syndrome. The CDR3 runs from the conserved cysteine through the conserved F or W. D genes are given only for firm matches. Expanded clones are given a class, and other clones once, few, many or no size at all.

J gene | V gene | clone size | CDR3 length | D gene | CDR3 DNA | CDR3 protein
TRBJ1-2 | TRBV6-2/TRBV6-3 | - | 17 | TRBD1 | TGTGCCAGCAGTTACTCGCCAACCCAGGGGGCCAACTATGGCTACACCTTC | CASSYSPTQGANYGYTF
TRBJ2-1 | TRBV12-3/TRBV12-4 | - | 11 | - | TGTGCCAGCAGTCACACGGACCTACAGTTCTTC | CASSHTDLQFF
TRBJ2-1 | TRBV20-1 | - | 17 | TRBD2 | TGCAGTGCTAGTCACCGACTAGCGGGTGGCCCCTACAATGAGCAGTTCTTC | CSASHRLAGGPYNEQFF
TRBJ2-7 | TRBV6-5 | - | 13 | - | TGTGCCAGCAGTTATGGGGAATCCTACGAGCAGTACTTC | CASSYGESYEQYF
TRBJ2-6 | TRBV13 | - | 17 | TRBD1 | TGTGCCAGCAGCTTGCAGGGGGACCGGTCTGGGGCCAACGTCCTGACTTTC | CASSLQGDRSGANVLTF
TRBJ2-3 | TRBV12-3/TRBV12-4 | - | 15 | TRBD2 | TGTGCCAGCAGTCGGACTAGCGGGGGGGCGGATACGCAGTATTTT | CASSRTSGGADTQYF
TRBJ2-7 | TRBV9 | - | 15 | TRBD1 | TGTGCCAGCAGCGTAGGGACAGGGGCGATGAGGGAGCAGTACTTC | CASSVGTGAMREQYF
TRBJ1-2 | TRBV6-5 | - | 15 | - | TGTGCCAGCAGTTACACTTTAACAGGGCTTGATGGCTACACCTTC | CASSYTLTGLDGYTF
TRBJ1-2 | TRBV29-1 | - | 13 | - | TGCAGCGGCACAGTGGGGGATAACTATGGCTACACCTTC | CSGTVGDNYGYTF
TRBJ1-3 | TRBV12-3/TRBV12-4 | once | 13 | - | TGTGCCAGCAGTTTCGGACGGGGAGACACCATATATTTT | CASSFGRGDTIYF
TRBJ1-4 | TRBV20-1 | - | 12 | - | TGCAGTGTTCGCCCAACTAATGAAAAACTGTTTTTT | CSVRPTNEKLFF
TRBJ2-1 | TRBV25-1 | - | 11 | TRBD1 | TGTGCCAGCGGACAGGGAGATGAGCAGTTCTTC | CASGQGDEQFF
TRBJ1-1 | TRBV18 | - | 13 | - | TGTGCCAGCTCACCAGGACTCGGCACTGAAGCTTTCTTT | CASSPGLGTEAFF
TRBJ2-2 | TRBV20-1 | - | 14 | TRBD1 | TGCAGTGCTAGGGGACAGTCGAACACCGGGGAGCTGTTTTTT | CSARGQSNTGELFF
TRBJ2-7 | TRBV9 | - | 16 | - | TGTGCCAGCAGCGTAGCCTCGGGGGCAGGTACCTACGAGCAGTACTTC | CASSVASGAGTYEQYF
TRBJ2-1 | TRBV6-6 | - | 15 | TRBD2 | TGTGCCAGCAGAATAGCGGGGGGGCACTTGAATGAGCAGTTCTTC | CASRIAGGHLNEQFF
TRBJ2-4 | TRBV27 | - | 13 | - | TGTGCCAGCAGTGACAGTACCAAAAACATTCAGTACTTC | CASSDSTKNIQYF
TRBJ2-3 | TRBV5-6 | - | 14 | TRBD1 | TGTGCCAGCAGGAAGGAACAGGGGGCAGATACGCAGTATTTT | CASRKEQGADTQYF
TRBJ2-5 | TRBV7-9 | - | 15 | TRBD2 | TGTGCCAGCAGCCTAGAGCGGGGGGCTGAATCGACCCAGTACTTC | CASSLERGAESTQYF
TRBJ1-6 | TRBV9 | - | 14 | - | TGTGCCAGCAGCGTAGGCAGGGGAAATTCACCCCTCCACTTT | CASSVGRGNSPLHF
TRBJ1-1 | TRBV4-1 | - | 15 | TRBD1 | TGCGCCAGCAGCCAAAGCAGGGGGCTCGGCACTGAAGCTTTCTTT | CASSQSRGLGTEAFF
TRBJ2-6 | TRBV5-1 | - | 16 | TRBD1 | TGCGCCAGCAGCTTGGATACAGGGGCTGGGGCCAACGTCCTGACTTTC | CASSLDTGAGANVLTF
TRBJ2-7 | TRBV29-1 | few | 13 | - | TGCAGCGTTACAGGGCATAGCTCCTACGAGCAGTACTTC | CSVTGHSSYEQYF
TRBJ2-1 | TRBV5-4 | once | 14 | - | TGTGCCAGCAGCTTGGGCGGGGACTACAATGAGCAGTTCTTC | CASSLGGDYNEQFF
TRBJ2-7 | TRBV5-1 | - | 14 | TRBD1 | TGCGCCAGCAGCCACCCCGGACAGGGACCCGAGCAGTACTTC | CASSHPGQGPEQYF
TRBJ2-7 | TRBV14 | once | 16 | - | TGTGCCAGCAGCCAAGAAGGGGCGGCAGGGACCTACGAGCAGTACTTC | CASSQEGAAGTYEQYF